This TCR beta chain was obtained from a study of T cells in Graves' hyperthyroidism and ophthalmopathy. Study-level background: Peripheral blood specimens were obtained at initial diagnosis, prior to any treatment.

Study findings and constraints: The model foresaw ophthalmopathy a median roughly 6.3 months prior to onset.

A remark on this clonotype: Its antigen is as yet unknown. Germline and junction disagree at one end, which may indicate a read error.

The cohort's ophthalmopathy patients, a group with duration under 3 months, had a Clinical Activity Score of at least 3 and a NOSPECS grade of at least 4. Diagnosis relied on clinical symptoms, serum thyroxine and TRAb, thyroid ultrasound and orbital computed tomography. What was amplified from RNA transcripts were TCR beta CDR3 regions. The HTBI primer set drove a first-round RT-PCR of the TCR CDR3. TCRdb reanalysed the multiplex PCR reads using MiXCR and keeps one entry per CDR3 protein. In the table there are 310,000 or so distinct CDR3 sequences, 17% of which are singletons. This CDR3 is 13 amino acids long. CDR1 is SQVTM, CDR2 ANQGSEA, per germline.

Sequenced: blood. V usage is TRBV29-1 and J usage is TRBJ1-5; no reliable D call. The origin of this receptor is a woman aged 60-70 years with Graves' ophthalmopathy. CDR3 DNA: TGCGGCGTTGGGGAGGTTAGCAATCAGCCCCAGCATTTT. It specifies CGVGEVSNQPQHF.